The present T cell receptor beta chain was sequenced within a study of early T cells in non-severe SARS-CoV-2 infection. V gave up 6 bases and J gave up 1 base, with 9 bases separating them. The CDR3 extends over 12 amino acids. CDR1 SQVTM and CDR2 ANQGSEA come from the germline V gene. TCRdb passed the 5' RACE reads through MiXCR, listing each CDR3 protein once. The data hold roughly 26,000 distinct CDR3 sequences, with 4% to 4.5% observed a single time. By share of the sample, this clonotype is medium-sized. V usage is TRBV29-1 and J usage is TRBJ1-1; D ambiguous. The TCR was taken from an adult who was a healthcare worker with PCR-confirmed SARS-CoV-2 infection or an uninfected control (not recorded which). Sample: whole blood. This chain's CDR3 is CSVVRKNTEAFF. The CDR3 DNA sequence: TGCAGCGTCGTGAGGAAGAACACTGAAGCTTTCTTT.